Listed here are 7 T cell receptor beta chains from one sample, sequenced in a study of blood T cells in healthy people across ages. Next came a second PCR, run for about 6 to 11 cycles, which used a sample-barcoded 5' primer along with a J-beta primer mix. TCRdb re-analysed the 5' RACE reads in MiXCR, keeping a single row per CDR3 protein. The sample includes some 1.1 million distinct CDR3 sequences, around two fifths seen only once; the top ten take about 12%. Input material: blood. The receptor set was obtained from a man aged 18 to 30 in good health.

The chain employs TRBV5-1 and TRBJ2-2, with D maybe TRBD1 (5 bases). Germline V CDR1 and CDR2: SGHRS, YFSETQ. The CDR3 spans 16 residues. V was cut by 0 bases and J by 1 base, with 10 bases left in between. The CDR3 sequence: CASSLGSGKNTGELFF. The CDR3 nucleotides read TGCGCCAGCAGCTTGGGGTCAGGGAAGAACACCGGGGAGCTGTTTTTT.

This clonotype was found a few times. The J gene is TRBJ2-1, the V gene TRBV12-3 or TRBV12-4, with a tentative D call TRBD1 (5 bases). The J call may be incorrect, as the DNA end agrees better with TRBJ2-7. The CDR3 runs to 15 residues. In nucleotides, the CDR3 is TGTGCCACCTCGATCGCGCAGGGTTCCTACAATGAGCAGTACTTC. Translated: CATSIAQGSYNEQYF.

This clonotype has more than one count but fewer than ten. CDR3 sequence (DNA): TGTGCCAGCAGCGTAGATGACTGGCGGAACACTGAAGCTTTCTTT. Amino acid sequence: CASSVDDWRNTEAFF. The chain employs TRBV9 and TRBJ1-1; D gene ambiguous. Trimming took off 0 bases at V and 1 base at J, with 10 bases between the two ends. From germline, CDR1 is SGDLS and CDR2 YYNGEE. CDR3 length: 15 residues.

This clonotype was seen more than once but under ten times. This sequence joins TRBV5-5 and TRBJ2-1; 9 bases agree with TRBD1. Germline V gene sequence: CDR1 SGHKS, CDR2 YYEKEE (reference sequence). J was trimmed by 7 bases and V by 3 bases; bases with no gene match: 8. CDR3 length equals 15 residues. CDR3 in DNA: TGTGCCAGCAGCTCCCGGGACAGGGAGGCAAATGAGCAGTTCTTC. This sequence encodes CASSSRDREANEQFF.

This clonotype has a count of ten or more. V is TRBV27 and J is TRBJ2-7; D is unresolved. Trimming took off 4 bases at V and 3 bases at J, with 13 bases between the two ends. This CDR3 comprises 14 residues. Germline values: CDR1 MNHEY, CDR2 SMNVEV (reference sequence). CDR3 nucleotides: TGTGCCAGCAGTTCCCCTTCGCGGAACTACGAGCAGTACTTC. This translates into CASSSPSRNYEQYF.

This clonotype was counted only a few times. The chain has TRBV3-1 and TRBJ1-1; D is ambiguous. Germline assignment: CDR1 LGHDT and CDR2 YNNKEL (reference sequence). The CDR3 runs to 13 residues. The V gene lost 2 bases and the J gene lost 8 bases, with 12 bases spanning the gap. In nucleotides, the CDR3 is TGTGCCAGCAGCCAAAGCGATAGGCCCGAAGCTTTCTTT. Translation: CASSQSDRPEAFF.

This clonotype was seen only once. The rearrangement links TRBV20-1 to TRBJ2-5; D unclear. The CDR3 sequence is 13 residues long. The V and J ends lost 2 bases and 5 bases respectively, with 12 bases between them. Germline V gene data show CDR1 as DFQATT and CDR2 as SNEGSKA (reference sequence). CDR3 protein: CSARRSGSETQYF. In DNA form, the CDR3 reads TGCAGTGCTAGAAGATCGGGTAGTGAGACCCAGTACTTC.